This T cell receptor (beta chain) was sequenced for a study of OX40 agonist ivuxolimab in advanced cancers. Study at large: Earlier anti-PD-1, anti-PD-L1 or anti-CTLA-4 therapy was permitted; 30% to 50% had received some.

As for this clone: Additional DNA sequences in this sample encode the identical CDR3.

CDR1 is SGHRS and CDR2 is YFSETQ in the germline V gene. V dropped 4 bases and J dropped 3 bases, with 14 bases sitting between them. CDR3 length equals 15 residues. The table came from immunoSEQ multiplex PCR; TCRdb's copy has only in-frame clones and leaves some out. The top ten hold approximately 2% of the sample, which has about 80,000 clones, 86% seen once. The sequence came from an adult with an advanced solid tumor such as melanoma, head and neck, liver or kidney cancer. The sequenced sample was CD4+ or CD8+ T cells sorted from blood, obtained in a trial of the OX40 agonist ivuxolimab. The chain combines TRBV5-1 with TRBJ1-3, with no clear D. CDR3: CASSPLTGIGNTIYF. CDR3 nucleotides: TGCGCCAGCAGCCCCTTGACGGGGATTGGAAACACCATATATTTT.